The text below deals with one T cell receptor beta chain. As yet, its antigen is unknown. The sample comes from a study of cytomegalovirus exposure and HLA in healthy donors. General observations from the study: With later analysis, a missense DCLRE1C variant became linked to TCR beta V- and J-gene trimming. In vitro assays verified that a few CMV-associated chains recognized CMV antigens specifically. It was fewer than 200 TCR beta chains that were listed as cytomegalovirus-associated. TCR beta V segments were, for the most part, productive about 90% or about 30% of the time in an earlier analysis.

13 Jbeta primers and 60 Vbeta primers were used for the PCR. Only in-frame clones appear in the TCRdb table, and some are missing; sequencing was by immunoSEQ multiplex PCR. The table shows over 150,000 clones, with roughly 78% occurring only once. Germline V lookup: CDR1 SGHRS, CDR2 YFSETQ. This CDR3 is 12 amino acids long. Unmatched junction bases numbered 3, after V lost 5 bases and J lost 5 bases. This clonotype originated in a woman in her forties or fifties in good health and CMV-seropositive. This chain links TRBV5-1 with TRBJ1-1; TRBD1 agrees at 7 bases. Sequencing was carried out using PBMCs. The CDR3 DNA reads TGCGCCAGCAGTGAACAGGGGACTGAAGCTTTCTTT. Its protein product is CASSEQGTEAFF.